Below are 8 T cell receptor beta chains sequenced from a single sample in a study of tumor and adjacent non-tumor tissue in lung cancer. A modified ARM-PCR protocol with three rounds of nested PCR amplified TCRbeta. TCRdb used MiXCR to reprocess the multiplex PCR reads, holding one entry per CDR3 protein. Of around 74,000 distinct CDR3 sequences listed, nearly 70% were seen once; the top ten hold around a quarter. The template was RNA from unsorted bulk tissue. Distant lung tissue was collected more than 3 cm away from the tumor edge. Material for sequencing was distant non-tumor lung tissue. The receptors derive from a woman aged 45-59 years with non-small cell lung cancer.

Of note for this clonotype: Because the CDR3 is missing its conserved closing phenylalanine or tryptophan, this is likely a read error. The chain employs TRBV11-2 and TRBJ2-2; no reliable D call. Deletions cut 8 bases from V and 2 bases from J, with 9 bases between. The CDR3 runs to 13 residues. Germline lookup yields CDR1 SGHAT and CDR2 FQNNGV. The CDR3 loop is CASASFNTGELFS. DNA of the CDR3: TGTGCCAGCGCCTCCTTCAACACCGGGGAGCTGTTTTCT.

Concerning this clonotype: A much larger clone is a single base away; this may be a read error. Lacking the conserved final phenylalanine or tryptophan, this CDR3 likely reflects a read error. It is unclear where the CDR3 begins or ends on the DNA, so no DNA is shown, and the CDR3 is as TCRdb lists it. This rearrangement joins TRBV20-1 to TRBJ1-1; the D call in the table, TRBD1, was not verified against the DNA. CDR1 is DFQATT, CDR2 SNEGSKA, per germline (reference sequence). With termini counted, the CDR3 has 13 amino acids. CDR3 sequence: CSAHTPDRVSDFL.

About this clonotype itself: Germline and junction disagree at one end, which may indicate a read error. CDR3 sequence: CASSQQQCQYNSHLHF. CDR3 nucleotide sequence: TGCGCCAGCAGCCAACAACAGTGTCAATATAATTCACACCTCCACTTT. The chain uses TRBV4-3 and TRBJ1-6, with D unresolved. Germline V gene lookup returns CDR1 LGHNA and CDR2 YSLEER. The CDR3 is 16 residues long.

About this clonotype: A read error may be the cause here, since a much bigger clone is one base away. The rearrangement links TRBV20-1 to TRBJ2-3; 9 nucleotides agree with TRBD2. The CDR3 loop spans 15 amino acids. Germline V CDR1 and CDR2: DFQATT, SNEGSKA (reference sequence). Trimming removed 6 bases from V and 2 bases from J; junction bases left unmatched: 9. Written as DNA, the CDR3 is TGCAGTGCATCAATTAGCGGGGGATACACAGATACGCAGTATTTT. This codes for CSASISGGYTDTQYF.

Worth noting for this clonotype: At one end, the junction sequence differs from germline, possibly due to a read error. The V and J genes are TRBV20-1 and TRBJ1-1; 9 bases line up with TRBD1. The CDR3 is 13 amino acids. Germline V gene lookup returns CDR1 DFQATT and CDR2 SNEGSKA (reference sequence). The CDR3 DNA reads as TGCAGTGATAGAACAGGGGGCCTCACTGAAGTTTTCTTT. Its protein is CSDRTGGLTEVFF.

About this clonotype: A much larger clone sits a single nucleotide away, making a read error possible. The rearrangement uses TRBV28 and TRBJ2-5; D not resolved. CDR3 size: 14 residues. Germline CDR1 is MDHEN and CDR2 is SYDVKM. For the CDR3, the DNA is TGTGCCGGCAGTTTATGGCAGGCGGAGAAGACCCAGTACTTC. Its translation: CAGSLWQAEKTQYF.

Notes on this clonotype: Here the CDR3 omits its conserved ending phenylalanine or tryptophan, so a read error is the likely source. Because the CDR3's place on the DNA is in doubt, the DNA is left out and the CDR3 is given as listed by TCRdb. This chain joins TRBV11-2 and TRBJ2-5. The CDR3 contains 13 residues when both ends are counted. Germline V CDR1 and CDR2: SGHAT, FQNNGV. CDR3 residues: CPSRVGVKETQCY.

Notes on this clonotype: This likely comes from a read error, as the CDR3 has no conserved phenylalanine or tryptophan at its end. V usage is TRBV29-1 and J usage is TRBJ2-7; the D is unclear. The germline V gene has CDR1 SQVTM and CDR2 ANQGSEA. The germline V and J ends were trimmed by 4 bases and 0 bases, with 10 bases remaining between them. The CDR3 length is 13 residues. Here the CDR3 reads CSVVQGNSYEQYI. The DNA for the CDR3 is TGCAGCGTTGTGCAAGGAAACTCCTACGAGCAGTACATC.